These 4 T cell receptor beta chains originate from one sample sequenced in a study of blood T cell repertoires in COVID-19. Data came from immunoSEQ multiplex PCR; TCRdb stores just in-frame clones and leaves some out. The sample holds around 500,000 clones; around 85% are singletons and the top ten take 6.5% to 8.5%. The specimen sequenced was PBMCs or T cells enriched from blood (not recorded which). The receptors here all came from a woman in her sixties who had recovered from COVID-19.

The J gene is TRBJ1-6, the V gene TRBV25-1, with no clear D. V was shortened by 3 bases and J by 7 bases, with 16 bases between the two germline ends. This CDR3 is built from 16 residues. Germline CDR1 and CDR2: MGHDK and SYGVNS. CDR3 loop: CASSEGWGAGNSPLHF. Here the CDR3 DNA reads TGTGCCAGCAGTGAGGGTTGGGGAGCTGGGAATTCACCCCTCCACTTT.

The rearrangement joins TRBV6-5 to TRBJ1-2, with D uncertain. The ends were cut back, 7 bases at V and 4 bases at J, with 13 bases in the middle. Germline CDR1 reads MNHEY; CDR2 reads SVGAGI. CDR3 length equals 13 residues. Here the CDR3 reads CASTRAGSYGYTF. In DNA form, the CDR3 reads TGTGCCAGCACCAGAGCCGGGTCCTATGGCTACACCTTC.

In regard to this clone: Other DNA variants within this sample encode the same CDR3. This chain uses TRBV24-1 with TRBJ1-2; D is unresolved. The CDR3 covers 12 residues. The germline V gene encodes CDR1 KGHDR and CDR2 SFDVKD. Trimming took off 2 bases at V and 6 bases at J, with 6 bases between the two ends. The CDR3 bases are TGTGCCACCAGTGATTCTACGGATGGCTACACCTTC. Translation: CATSDSTDGYTF.

This clone came up a few times. The rearrangement uses TRBV6-4 and TRBJ2-2, with D perhaps matching TRBD1 (6 bases). This CDR3 has 16 amino acids. CDR1 MRHNA and CDR2 SNTAGT come from the germline V gene. V was pared by 5 bases and J by 7 bases, with 20 bases between. The chain's CDR3 is CASSQAPQGTIGELFF. As DNA, the CDR3 is TGTGCCAGCAGTCAGGCCCCTCAGGGGACGATCGGGGAGCTGTTTTTT.